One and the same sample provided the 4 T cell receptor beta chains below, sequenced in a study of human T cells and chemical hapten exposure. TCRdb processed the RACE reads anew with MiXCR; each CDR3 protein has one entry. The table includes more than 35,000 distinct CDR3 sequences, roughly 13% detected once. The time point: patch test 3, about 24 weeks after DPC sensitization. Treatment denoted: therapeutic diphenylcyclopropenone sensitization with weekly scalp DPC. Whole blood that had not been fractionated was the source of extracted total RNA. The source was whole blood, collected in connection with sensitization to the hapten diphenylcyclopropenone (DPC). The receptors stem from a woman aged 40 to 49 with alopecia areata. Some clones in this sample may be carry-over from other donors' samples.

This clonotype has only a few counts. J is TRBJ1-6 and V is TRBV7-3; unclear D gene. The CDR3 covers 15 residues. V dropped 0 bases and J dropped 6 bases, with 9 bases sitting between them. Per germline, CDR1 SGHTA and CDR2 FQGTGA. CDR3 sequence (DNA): TGTGCCAGCAGCTTAACGGCCGACGCTAATTCACCCCTCCACTTT. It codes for CASSLTADANSPLHF.

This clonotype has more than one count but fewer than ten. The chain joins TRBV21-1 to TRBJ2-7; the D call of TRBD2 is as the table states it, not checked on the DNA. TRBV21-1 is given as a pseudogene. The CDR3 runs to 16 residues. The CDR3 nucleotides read TGTGCCAGCAGCGAAAAGCGGGTAGGGGCCCCCTACGAGCAGTACTTC. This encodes CASSEKRVGAPYEQYF.

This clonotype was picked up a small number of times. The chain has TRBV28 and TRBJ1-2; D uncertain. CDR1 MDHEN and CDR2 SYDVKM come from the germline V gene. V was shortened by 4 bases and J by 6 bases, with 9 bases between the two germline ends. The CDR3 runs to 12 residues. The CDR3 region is CASSSIMDGYTF. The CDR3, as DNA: TGTGCCAGCAGTTCGATTATGGATGGCTACACCTTC.

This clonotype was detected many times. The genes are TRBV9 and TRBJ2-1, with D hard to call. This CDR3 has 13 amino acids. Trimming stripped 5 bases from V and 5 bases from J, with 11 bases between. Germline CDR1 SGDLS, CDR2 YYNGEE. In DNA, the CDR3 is TGTGCCAGCAGGGGAATTGAAAACAATGAGCAGTTCTTC. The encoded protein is CASRGIENNEQFF.